This T cell receptor beta chain was profiled in a study of T cell changes during pregnancy in multiple sclerosis. In germline, CDR1 is MGHRA, CDR2 YSYEKL. CDR3 length equals 14 residues. Trimming took off 1 base at V and 6 bases at J, with 10 bases between the two ends. The assay was immunoSEQ multiplex PCR, and TCRdb's table has in-frame clones only and misses some. Counted here are about 59,000 clones, approximately 94% occurring once; the ten biggest clones make up about 2.5%. The sequences come from CD8+ T cells from peripheral blood mononuclear cells, collected after pregnancy. This clonotype originated in a female donor with multiple sclerosis, enrolled in a pregnancy study. The chain is built from TRBV4-1 and TRBJ2-1; D is possibly TRBD1 (5 bases). CDR3 DNA: TGCGCCAGCAGCCAAGGGGGCCAGGGCAATGAGCAGTTCTTC. As protein: CASSQGGQGNEQFF.